This T cell receptor beta chain was documented in a study of CD8 T cells in ankylosing spondylitis. With regard to this clonotype: Its antigen remains unknown.

Quantitative 5'-RACE with molecular barcodes was used to make the TCR beta libraries. TCRdb re-derived calls from the 5' RACE reads in MiXCR, one entry per CDR3 protein. The top ten hold 0.89% of the sample, which has 400,000 or so distinct CDR3 sequences, roughly a quarter seen once. The CDR3 is made up of 15 amino acids. Between the trimmed V and J ends, which lost 1 base and 2 bases, there was a span of 12 bases. The germline gives CDR1 DFQATT, CDR2 SNEGSKA (reference sequence). Broader study findings: Made up of eight highly homologous variants, a TCR beta motif appeared characteristic of ankylosing spondylitis blood. Enrichment of disease-linked clones was reportedly significant in matched ankylosing spondylitis synovial fluid.

The sequencing sample was made of blood, either unsorted or a sorted T cell fraction (not recorded which). The TCR comes from a male donor with ankylosing spondylitis. The chain combines TRBV20-1 with TRBJ2-1; D perhaps matches TRBD2 (5 bases). CDR3 in amino acids: CSARGRRQTYNEQFF. DNA for the CDR3: TGCAGTGCTAGAGGTCGGAGGCAGACCTACAATGAGCAGTTCTTC.